This record covers a single TCR beta chain. Its cognate antigen is unknown. The data were taken from a study of OX40 agonist ivuxolimab in advanced cancers. About the study: Dosing consisted of intravenous ivuxolimab at 0.01 to 10 mg/kg every 2 weeks. Notes on the study in general: Dosing at 0.1 to 3.0 mg/kg was accompanied by clonal expansion of CD4+ and CD8+ blood T cells by week 6. On average, a greater number of expanded clones characterised CD8+ T cells relative to CD4+.

Sequencing used immunoSEQ multiplex PCR; TCRdb keeps in-frame clones, though not all of them. This sample has tens of thousands of clones, with 70% to 90% found just once. After removal of 3 bases from V and 1 base from J, the junction contained 9 bases not matched to a gene. CDR1 and CDR2 (germline): SGHNT, YYREEE (reference sequence). The CDR3 is 16 residues long. The TCR comes from an adult with an advanced solid tumor such as melanoma, head and neck, liver or kidney cancer. J is TRBJ1-1 and V is TRBV5-4; TRBD1 matches 7 bases. Material: CD4+ or CD8+ T cells sorted from blood, obtained in a trial of the OX40 agonist ivuxolimab. CDR3 sequence: CASSSLPGTANTEAFF. DNA for the CDR3: TGTGCCAGCAGCTCACTTCCCGGGACAGCGAACACTGAAGCTTTCTTT. Full variable domain (outside the CDR3, taken from reference TRBV5-4 and TRBJ1-1): ETGVTQSPTHLIKTRGQQVTLRCSSQSGHNTVSWYQQALGQGPQFIFQYYREEENGRGNFPPRFSGLQFPNYSSELNVNALELDDSALYLCASSSLPGTANTEAFFGQGTRLTVV.